This T cell receptor beta chain comes out of a study of T cell responses to AZD1222 COVID-19 vaccine. Study-wide background: Second-dose schedules of about 4 or about 12 weeks were combined.

Study observations and caveats: The donor cohort was predominantly white British with a female majority, and clonal diversity may have been underestimated. Vaccination with two AZD1222 doses was followed by a rise in Spike-specific TCR breadth and depth. Of the AZD1222 recipients, only 5 to 7 were seropositive at baseline.

Note on this clone: Its antigen is currently unknown.

The germline CDR1 and CDR2 sequences are SNHLY and FYNNEI. The V end lost 0 bases, the J end lost 5 bases, and 10 bases lay between the germline ends. There are 15 residues in the CDR3. The protocol was immunoSEQ multiplex PCR, while the TCRdb copy is restricted to in-frame clones and leaves out a portion. The sample shows over 100,000 clones, about 88% of them seen only once. Specimen: peripheral blood, collected on day 0 of AZD1222 vaccination. V and J are TRBV2 and TRBJ2-2, with D possibly matching TRBD1 (7 bases). This sequence was found in an adult in good health. The CDR3 nucleotides read TGTGCCAGCAGTGAAGCGACAGGGAGGACCGGGGAGCTGTTTTTT. Translating it yields CASSEATGRTGELFF.